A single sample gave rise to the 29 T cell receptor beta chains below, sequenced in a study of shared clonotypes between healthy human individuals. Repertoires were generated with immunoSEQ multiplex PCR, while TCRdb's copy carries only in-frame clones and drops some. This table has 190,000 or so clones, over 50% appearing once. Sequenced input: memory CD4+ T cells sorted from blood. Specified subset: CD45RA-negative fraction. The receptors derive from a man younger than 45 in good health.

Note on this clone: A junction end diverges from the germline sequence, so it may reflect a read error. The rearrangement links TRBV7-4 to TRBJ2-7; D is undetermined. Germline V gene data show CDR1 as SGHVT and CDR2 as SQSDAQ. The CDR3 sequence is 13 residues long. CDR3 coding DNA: TGTGCCAGCAGTTTAGGTGACGGCTACGAGCAGTACTTC. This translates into CASSLGDGYEQYF.

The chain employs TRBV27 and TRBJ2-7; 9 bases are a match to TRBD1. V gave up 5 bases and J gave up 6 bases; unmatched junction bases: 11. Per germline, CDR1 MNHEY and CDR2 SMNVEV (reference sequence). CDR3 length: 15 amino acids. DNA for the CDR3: TGTGCCAGCAGTCCGGGGACAGGGTCCTTTTCCGAGCAGTACTTC. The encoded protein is CASSPGTGSFSEQYF.

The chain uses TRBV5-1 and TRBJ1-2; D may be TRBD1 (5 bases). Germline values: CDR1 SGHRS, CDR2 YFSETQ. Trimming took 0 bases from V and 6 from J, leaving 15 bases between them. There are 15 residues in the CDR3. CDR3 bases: TGCGCCAGCAGCTTGGGGCAGGCCGGGACCAATGGCTACACCTTC. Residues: CASSLGQAGTNGYTF. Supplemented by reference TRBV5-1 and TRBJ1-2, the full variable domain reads KAGVTQTPRYLIKTRGQQVTLSCSPISGHRSVSWYQQTPGQGLQFLFEYFSETQRNKGNFPGRFSGRQFSNSRSEMNVSTLELGDSALYLCASSLGQAGTNGYTFGSGTRLTVV.

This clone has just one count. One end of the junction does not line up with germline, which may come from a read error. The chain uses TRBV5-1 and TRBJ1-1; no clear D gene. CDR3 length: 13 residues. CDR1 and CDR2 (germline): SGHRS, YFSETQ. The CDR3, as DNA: TGCGCCAGCAGCTTGGGGGCGAACGCTGAAGCTTTCTTT. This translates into CASSLGANAEAFF.

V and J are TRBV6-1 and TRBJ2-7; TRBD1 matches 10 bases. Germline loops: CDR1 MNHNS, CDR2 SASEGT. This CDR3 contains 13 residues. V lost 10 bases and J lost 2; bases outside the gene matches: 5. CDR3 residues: CATRTGGAYEQYF. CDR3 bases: TGTGCCACCCGGACAGGGGGGGCCTACGAGCAGTACTTC.

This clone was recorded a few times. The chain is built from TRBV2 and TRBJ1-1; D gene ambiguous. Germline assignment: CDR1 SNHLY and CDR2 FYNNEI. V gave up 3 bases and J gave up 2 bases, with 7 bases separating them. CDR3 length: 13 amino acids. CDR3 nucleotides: TGTGCCAGCAGTGAGCAGAGCAACACTGAAGCTTTCTTT. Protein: CASSEQSNTEAFF.

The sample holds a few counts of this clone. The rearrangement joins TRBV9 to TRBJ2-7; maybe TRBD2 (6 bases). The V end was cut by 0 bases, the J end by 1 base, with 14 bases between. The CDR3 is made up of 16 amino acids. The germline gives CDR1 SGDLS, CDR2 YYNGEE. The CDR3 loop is CASSVGAGYGSYEQYF. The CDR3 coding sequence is TGTGCCAGCAGCGTAGGCGCGGGGTACGGGTCCTACGAGCAGTACTTC.

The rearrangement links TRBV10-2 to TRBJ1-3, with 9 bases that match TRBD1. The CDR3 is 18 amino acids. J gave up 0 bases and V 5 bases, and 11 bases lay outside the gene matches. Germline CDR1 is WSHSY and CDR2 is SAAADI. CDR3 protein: CASSPGQGGSSSGNTIYF. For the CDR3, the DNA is TGCGCCAGCAGTCCGGGACAGGGAGGTTCCAGCTCTGGAAACACCATATATTTT.

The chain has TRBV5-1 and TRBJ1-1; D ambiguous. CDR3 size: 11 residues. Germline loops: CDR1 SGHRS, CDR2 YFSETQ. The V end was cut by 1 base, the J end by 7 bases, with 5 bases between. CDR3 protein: CASSLIREAFF. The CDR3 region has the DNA TGCGCCAGCAGCTTGATCCGTGAAGCTTTCTTT.

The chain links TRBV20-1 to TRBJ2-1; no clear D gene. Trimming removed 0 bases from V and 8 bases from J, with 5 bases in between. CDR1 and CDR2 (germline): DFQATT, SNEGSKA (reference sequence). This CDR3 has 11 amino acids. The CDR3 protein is CSARDGHEQFF. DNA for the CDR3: TGCAGTGCTAGAGATGGCCATGAGCAGTTCTTC.

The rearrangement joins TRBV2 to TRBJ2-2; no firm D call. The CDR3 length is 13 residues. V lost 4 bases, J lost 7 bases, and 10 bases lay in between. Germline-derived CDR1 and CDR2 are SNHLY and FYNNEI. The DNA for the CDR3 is TGTGCCAGCAGTGGCGTTAATGGCGGGGAGCTGTTTTTT. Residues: CASSGVNGGELFF.

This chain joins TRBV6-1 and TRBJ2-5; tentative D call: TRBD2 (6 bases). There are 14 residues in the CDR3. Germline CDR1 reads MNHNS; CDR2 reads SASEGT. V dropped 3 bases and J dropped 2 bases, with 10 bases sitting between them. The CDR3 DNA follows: TGTGCCAGCAGTGACGGTGGGGGGCAAGAGACCCAGTACTTC. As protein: CASSDGGGQETQYF.

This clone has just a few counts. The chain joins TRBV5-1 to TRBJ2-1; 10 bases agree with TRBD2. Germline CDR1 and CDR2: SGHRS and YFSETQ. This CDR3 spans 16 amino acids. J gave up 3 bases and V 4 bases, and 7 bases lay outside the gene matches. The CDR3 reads CASSVLAGSVYNEQFF. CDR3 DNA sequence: TGCGCCAGCAGCGTACTAGCGGGATCGGTCTACAATGAGCAGTTCTTC.

The CDR3 region is CASRTLTGLLGYGYTF. CDR3 in DNA: TGTGCCAGCAGGACCCTAACCGGGCTCCTGGGGTATGGCTACACCTTC. The chain recombines TRBV27 with TRBJ1-2; D ambiguous. This CDR3 spans 16 amino acids. From germline, CDR1 is MNHEY and CDR2 SMNVEV (reference sequence). Between the trimmed V and J ends, which lost 6 bases and 5 bases, there was a span of 22 bases.

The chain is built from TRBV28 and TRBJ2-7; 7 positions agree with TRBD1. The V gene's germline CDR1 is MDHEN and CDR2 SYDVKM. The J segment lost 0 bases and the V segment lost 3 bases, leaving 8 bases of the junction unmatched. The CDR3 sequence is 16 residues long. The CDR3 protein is CASSLASQGFSYEQYF. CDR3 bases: TGTGCCAGCAGTTTGGCTTCACAGGGGTTCTCCTACGAGCAGTACTTC. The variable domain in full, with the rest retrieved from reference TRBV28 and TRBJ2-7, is DVKVTQSSRYLVKRTGEKVFLECVQDMDHENMFWYRQDPGLGLRLIYFSYDVKMKEKGDIPEGYSVSREKKERFSLILESASTNQTSMYLCASSLASQGFSYEQYFGPGTRLTVT.

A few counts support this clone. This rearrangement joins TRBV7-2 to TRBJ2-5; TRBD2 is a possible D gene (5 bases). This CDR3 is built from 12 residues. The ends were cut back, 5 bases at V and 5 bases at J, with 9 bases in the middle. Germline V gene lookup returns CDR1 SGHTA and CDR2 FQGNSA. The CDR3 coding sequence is TGTGCCAGCAGCGCACGGGGTGAGACCCAGTACTTC. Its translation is CASSARGETQYF.

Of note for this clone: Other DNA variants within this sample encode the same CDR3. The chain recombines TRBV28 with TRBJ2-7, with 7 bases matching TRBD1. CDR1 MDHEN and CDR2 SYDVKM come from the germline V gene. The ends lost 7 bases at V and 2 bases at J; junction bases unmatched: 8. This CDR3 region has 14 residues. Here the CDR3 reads CASIPGGPPYEQYF. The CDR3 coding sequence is TGTGCCAGCATCCCAGGGGGTCCTCCCTACGAGCAGTACTTC.

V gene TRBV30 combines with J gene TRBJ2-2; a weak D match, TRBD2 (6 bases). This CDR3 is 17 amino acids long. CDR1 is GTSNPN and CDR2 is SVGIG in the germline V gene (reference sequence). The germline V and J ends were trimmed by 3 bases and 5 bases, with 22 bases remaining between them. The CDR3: CAWRARGISFGTGELFF. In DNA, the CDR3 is TGTGCCTGGAGGGCGCGCGGGATTTCGTTTGGAACCGGGGAGCTGTTTTTT.

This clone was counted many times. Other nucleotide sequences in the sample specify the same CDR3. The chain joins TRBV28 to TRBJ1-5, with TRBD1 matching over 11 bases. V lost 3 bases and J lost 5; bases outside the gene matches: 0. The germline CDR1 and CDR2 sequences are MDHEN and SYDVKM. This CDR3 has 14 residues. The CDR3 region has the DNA TGTGCCAGCAGTTTGGACAGGGGGCATCAGCCCCAGCATTTT. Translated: CASSLDRGHQPQHF.

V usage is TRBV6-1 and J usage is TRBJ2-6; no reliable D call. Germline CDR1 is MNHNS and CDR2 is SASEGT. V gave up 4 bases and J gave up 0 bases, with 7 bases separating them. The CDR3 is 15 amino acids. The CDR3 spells CASSVALSGANVLTF. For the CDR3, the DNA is TGTGCCAGCAGTGTTGCCCTCTCTGGGGCCAACGTCCTGACTTTC.

For the CDR3, the DNA is TGTGCCTGGAGTCAGGAGACGGGGCGGAGCAATCAGCCCCAGCATTTT. This translates into CAWSQETGRSNQPQHF. J is TRBJ1-5 and V is TRBV30; D perhaps matches TRBD1 (5 bases). CDR1 is GTSNPN, CDR2 SVGIG, per germline (reference sequence). CDR3 length: 16 amino acids. Trimming stripped 2 bases from V and 1 base from J, with 15 bases between.

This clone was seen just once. The CDR3 region is CASSQEGPASYNEQFF. CDR3 sequence (DNA): TGCGCCAGCAGCCAAGAGGGACCAGCATCGTACAATGAGCAGTTCTTC. V is TRBV4-3 and J is TRBJ2-1; D tentatively fits TRBD1 or TRBD2 (5 bases each). The CDR3 is 16 amino acids. V lost 0 bases, J lost 4 bases, and 13 bases lay in between. Germline CDR1 is LGHNA and CDR2 is YSLEER.

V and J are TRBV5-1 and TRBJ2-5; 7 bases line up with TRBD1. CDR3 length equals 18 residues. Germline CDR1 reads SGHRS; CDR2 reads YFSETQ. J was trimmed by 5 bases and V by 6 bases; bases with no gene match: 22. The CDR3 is CASNRARDAGGLTETQYF. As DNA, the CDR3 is TGCGCCAGCAATCGCGCTAGGGACGCAGGGGGATTGACGGAGACCCAGTACTTC. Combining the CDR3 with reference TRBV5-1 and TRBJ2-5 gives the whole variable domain KAGVTQTPRYLIKTRGQQVTLSCSPISGHRSVSWYQQTPGQGLQFLFEYFSETQRNKGNFPGRFSGRQFSNSRSEMNVSTLELGDSALYLCASNRARDAGGLTETQYFGPGTRLLVL.

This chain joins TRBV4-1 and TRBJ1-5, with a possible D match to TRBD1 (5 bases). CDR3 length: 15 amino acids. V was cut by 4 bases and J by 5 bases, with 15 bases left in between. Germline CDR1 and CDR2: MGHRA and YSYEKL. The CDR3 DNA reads TGCGCCAGCAGCCCGGGATACGGGGGGGATCAGCCCCAGCATTTT. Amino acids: CASSPGYGGDQPQHF.

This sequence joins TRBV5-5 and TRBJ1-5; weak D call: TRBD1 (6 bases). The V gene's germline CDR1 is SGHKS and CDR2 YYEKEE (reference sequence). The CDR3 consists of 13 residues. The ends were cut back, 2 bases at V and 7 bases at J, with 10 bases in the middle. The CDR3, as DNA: TGTGCCAGCAGCTTAGCAGGGGACCAGCCCCAGCATTTT. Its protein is CASSLAGDQPQHF. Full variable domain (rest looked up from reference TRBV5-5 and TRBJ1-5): DAGVTQSPTHLIKTRGQQVTLRCSPISGHKSVSWYQQVLGQGPQFIFQYYEKEERGRGNFPDRFSARQFPNYSSELNVNALLLGDSALYLCASSLAGDQPQHFGDGTRLSIL.

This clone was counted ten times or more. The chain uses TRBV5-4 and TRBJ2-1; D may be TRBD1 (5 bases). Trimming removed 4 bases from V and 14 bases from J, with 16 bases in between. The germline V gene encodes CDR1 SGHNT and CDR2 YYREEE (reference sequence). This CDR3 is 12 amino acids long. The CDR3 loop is CASSQVESREFF. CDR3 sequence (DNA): TGTGCCAGCAGCCAGGTGGAGTCCAGGGAGTTCTTC.

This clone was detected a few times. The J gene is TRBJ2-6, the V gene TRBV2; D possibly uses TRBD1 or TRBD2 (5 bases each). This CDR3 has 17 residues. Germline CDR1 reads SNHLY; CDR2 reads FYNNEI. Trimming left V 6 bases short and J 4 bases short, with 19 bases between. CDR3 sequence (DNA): TGTGCCAGCAGCGACCTGGGTAGTTGGGACGGGGCCAACGTCCTGACTTTC. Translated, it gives CASSDLGSWDGANVLTF.

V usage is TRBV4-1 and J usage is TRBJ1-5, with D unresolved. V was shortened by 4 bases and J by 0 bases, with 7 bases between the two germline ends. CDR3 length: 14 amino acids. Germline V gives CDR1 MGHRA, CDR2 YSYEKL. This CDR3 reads CASSPFSSNQPQHF. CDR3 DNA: TGCGCCAGCAGCCCCTTTAGTAGCAATCAGCCCCAGCATTTT.

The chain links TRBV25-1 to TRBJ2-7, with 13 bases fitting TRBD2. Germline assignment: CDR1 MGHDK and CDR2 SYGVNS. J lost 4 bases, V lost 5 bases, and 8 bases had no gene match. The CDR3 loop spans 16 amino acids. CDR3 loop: CASSPPGTSGKYEQYF. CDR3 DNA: TGTGCCAGCAGTCCACCTGGGACTAGCGGGAAGTACGAGCAGTACTTC.